These T cell receptor beta chains were read from a single sample in a study of blood T cell repertoires in COVID-19. TCRdb's copy holds only in-frame clones and misses some; the assay was immunoSEQ multiplex PCR. Of tens of thousands of clones listed, 75% to 80% are singletons. Specimen: peripheral blood. These receptors came from a human donor in a cohort sampled during active COVID-19. Both conserved end residues are part of each CDR3. D genes are given only for firm matches. Clone size is stated in some rows and not others, as once, few, many or a class when expanded.

clone size	V gene	J gene	D gene	CDR3 protein	CDR3 DNA
NA	TRBV5-5	TRBJ2-5	NA	CASSLLAAAETQYF	TGTGCCAGCAGCTTGTTGGCGGCCGCGGAGACCCAGTACTTC
NA	TRBV27	TRBJ2-1	TRBD2	CASSPTPPASGRAIDNEQFF	TGTGCCAGCAGTCCGACCCCCCCGGCTAGCGGGAGGGCCATCGACAATGAGCAGTTCTTC
NA	TRBV6-2/TRBV6-3	TRBJ1-2	NA	CASSYSNPGGYGYTF	TGTGCCAGCAGTTACTCGAATCCCGGGGGATACGGCTACACCTTC
few	TRBV19	TRBJ2-7	NA	CASSRDREQYF	TGTGCCAGTAGTAGAGACAGGGAGCAGTACTTC
NA	TRBV7-2	TRBJ1-1	TRBD1	CASSFQGDTEAFF	TGTGCCAGCAGCTTTCAGGGGGACACTGAAGCTTTCTTT
NA	TRBV5-1	TRBJ1-2	NA	CASSLREANYGYTF	TGCGCCAGCAGCCTCCGGGAAGCTAACTATGGCTACACCTTC
NA	TRBV7-9	TRBJ1-4	NA	CASSFSQWEKLFF	TGTGCCAGCAGCTTTTCTCAGTGGGAAAAACTGTTTTTT
NA	TRBV18	TRBJ1-6	TRBD1	CASSPDRDNSPLHF	TGTGCCAGCTCCCCTGACAGGGATAATTCACCCCTCCACTTT
NA	TRBV7-8	TRBJ2-3	NA	CASSLLVGVPDTQYF	TGTGCCAGCAGCTTATTAGTGGGAGTCCCAGATACGCAGTATTTT
NA	TRBV21-1	TRBJ2-7	NA	CASSKARAREKSYEQYF	TGTGCCAGCAGCAAAGCGCGGGCGCGGGAGAAGTCCTACGAGCAGTACTTC
NA	TRBV20-1	TRBJ2-7	TRBD2	CSARGDYQKYF	TGCAGTGCTAGGGGGGACTACCAGAAGTACTTC
NA	TRBV24-1	TRBJ1-1	TRBD1	CATSDSGRTGAQNTEAFF	TGTGCCACCAGTGATTCGGGCCGGACAGGGGCCCAGAACACTGAAGCTTTCTTT
NA	TRBV5-1	TRBJ2-6	NA	CASSLDLSSGANVLTF	TGCGCCAGCAGCTTGGATCTCAGCTCTGGGGCCAACGTCCTGACTTTC
NA	TRBV18	TRBJ2-7	NA	CASSPIQGLGYEQYF	TGTGCCAGCTCACCGATACAGGGTCTCGGTTACGAGCAGTACTTC
once	TRBV3-1/TRBV3-2	TRBJ1-1	NA	CASSQAREAFF	TGTGCCAGCAGCCAAGCGAGGGAAGCTTTCTTT
NA	TRBV5-8	TRBJ1-2	NA	CASSLRQIRYTF	TGTGCCAGCAGCTTGCGACAGATCCGCTACACCTTC
NA	TRBV12-3/TRBV12-4	TRBJ1-2	NA	CASSSGQVRGYTF	TGTGCCAGCAGCTCCGGCCAGGTCCGAGGCTACACCTTC
NA	TRBV7-6	TRBJ2-1	TRBD2	CASSTRLAGFSYNEQFF	TGTGCCAGCAGCACTAGACTAGCGGGTTTCTCCTACAATGAGCAGTTCTTC
NA	TRBV30	TRBJ1-4	TRBD1	CAWGQATNEKLFF	TGTGCCTGGGGACAGGCAACTAATGAAAAACTGTTTTTT
NA	TRBV4-1	TRBJ2-7	NA	CASSQDPLPAGVKLEQYF	TGCGCCAGCAGCCAAGATCCACTACCGGCCGGGGTAAAATTGGAGCAGTACTTC
NA	TRBV7-9	TRBJ1-2	NA	CASSPGAREANYGYTF	TGTGCCAGCAGCCCAGGGGCACGGGAAGCCAACTATGGCTACACCTTC